This TCR beta chain was sequenced in a study of a mutant IDH1 vaccine in newly diagnosed glioma. On the study more broadly: Patients were started on vaccination 4-6 weeks after radiotherapy alone, or with temozolomide cycles. Radiotherapy, temozolomide, or both had been given previously, and both were given to most. Study-wide points: Seemingly, top peripheral T cell clonotype changes bore no relation to pseudoprogression.

Generated by immunoSEQ multiplex PCR, the TCRdb table keeps only in-frame clones and is missing some. The profile shows over 30,000 clones, roughly 80% of them singletons. With 1 base removed from V and 6 bases from J, the gap between germline ends came to 3 bases. The CDR3 is 12 amino acids. Germline loops: CDR1 MNHEY, CDR2 SMNVEV (reference sequence). As regards this clone: The antigen remains unidentified.

Time point indicated: week 35, safety follow-up. A single vaccine dose contained 300 ug of mutant IDH1 20-mer peptide, and topical imiquimod was used with it. This TCR was sampled from a woman aged 25 to 39 with glioma. Some clones in this sample may be carry-over from other donors' samples. The input for sequencing was PBMCs, taken from a glioma patient whose treatment included an IDH1 peptide vaccine. The chain combines TRBV27 with TRBJ2-2; D gene uncertain. CDR3 nucleotide sequence: TGTGCCAGCAGTTTATGGTCCGGGGAGCTGTTTTTT. Protein product: CASSLWSGELFF.